Sequencing of this T cell receptor (beta chain) was carried out in a study of neurological immune-mediated disorders. The CDR3 runs to 15 residues. Trimming removed 6 bases at V and 6 bases at J, with 21 bases between. Looked up from germline, CDR1 is DFQATT and CDR2 is SNEGSKA (reference sequence). In this sample, this clonotype turned up many times. MiXCR, run by TCRdb on the 5' RACE reads, gives a single entry per CDR3 protein. In the table there are tens of thousands of distinct CDR3 sequences, roughly 4% of which are singletons. Sequencing was carried out using PBMCs. V gene TRBV20-1 combines with J gene TRBJ2-1, with D perhaps TRBD1 or TRBD2 (5 bases each). The clonotype comes from a man over 45 with multiple sclerosis. The CDR3 coding sequence is TGCAGTGCGCGGATATTGGGGGAAGGCCTCAATGAGCAGTTCTTC. Translating it yields CSARILGEGLNEQFF.